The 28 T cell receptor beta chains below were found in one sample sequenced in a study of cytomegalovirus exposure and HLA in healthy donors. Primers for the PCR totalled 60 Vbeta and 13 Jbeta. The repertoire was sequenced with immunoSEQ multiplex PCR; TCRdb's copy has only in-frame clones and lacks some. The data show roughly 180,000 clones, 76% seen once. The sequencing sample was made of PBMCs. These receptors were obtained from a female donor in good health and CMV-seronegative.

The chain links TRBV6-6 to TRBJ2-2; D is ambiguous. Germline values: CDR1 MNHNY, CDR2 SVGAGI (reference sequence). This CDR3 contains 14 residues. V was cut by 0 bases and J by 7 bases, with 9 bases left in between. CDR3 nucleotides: TGTGCCAGCAGTTACTCTAAGTTGCGCGGGGAGCTGTTTTTT. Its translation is CASSYSKLRGELFF.

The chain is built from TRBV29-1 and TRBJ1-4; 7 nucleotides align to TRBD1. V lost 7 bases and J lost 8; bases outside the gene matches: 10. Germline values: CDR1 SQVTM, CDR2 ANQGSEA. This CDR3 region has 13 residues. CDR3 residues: CSASQGGREKLFF. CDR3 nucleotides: TGCAGCGCCTCTCAGGGGGGACGGGAAAAACTGTTTTTT.

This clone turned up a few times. The CDR3 protein is CASCAGTGVLITNEKLFF. In DNA form, the CDR3 reads TGTGCCAGCTGTGCCGGGACAGGGGTACTTATAACTAATGAAAAACTGTTTTTT. This sequence joins TRBV19 and TRBJ1-4, with 10 bases that match TRBD1. V shed 9 bases and J 1 base; nucleotides not matched to a gene: 14. CDR3 length: 18 residues. Germline assignment: CDR1 LNHDA and CDR2 SQIVND (reference sequence). Full variable domain (missing parts from reference TRBV19 and TRBJ1-4): DGGITQSPKYLFRKEGQNVTLSCEQNLNHDAMYWYRQDPGQGLRLIYYSQIVNDFQKGDIAEGYSVSREKKESFPLTVTSAQKNPTAFYLCASCAGTGVLITNEKLFFGSGTQLSVL.

The CDR3 is CASSLSGDTEAFF. CDR3 bases: TGTGCCAGCAGCTTGTCGGGGGATACTGAAGCTTTCTTT. V gene TRBV5-6 combines with J gene TRBJ1-1, with TRBD1 as a possible D gene (5 bases). The CDR3 loop spans 13 amino acids. The germline V and J ends were trimmed by 1 base and 5 bases, with 9 bases remaining between them. CDR1 is SGHDT, CDR2 YYEEEE, per germline.

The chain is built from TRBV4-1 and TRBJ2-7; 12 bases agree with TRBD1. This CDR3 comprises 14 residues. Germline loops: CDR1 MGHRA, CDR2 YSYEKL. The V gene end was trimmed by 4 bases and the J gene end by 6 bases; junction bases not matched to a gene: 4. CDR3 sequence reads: CASSPGQGAIEQYF. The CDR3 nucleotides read TGCGCCAGCAGCCCGGGACAGGGGGCAATCGAGCAGTACTTC.

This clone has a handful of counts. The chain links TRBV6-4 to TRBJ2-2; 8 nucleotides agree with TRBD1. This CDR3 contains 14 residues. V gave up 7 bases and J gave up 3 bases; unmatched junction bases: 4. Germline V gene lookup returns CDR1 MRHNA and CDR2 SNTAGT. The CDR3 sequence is CASKDRADTGELFF. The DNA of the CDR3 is TGTGCCAGCAAGGACAGGGCCGACACCGGGGAGCTGTTTTTT.

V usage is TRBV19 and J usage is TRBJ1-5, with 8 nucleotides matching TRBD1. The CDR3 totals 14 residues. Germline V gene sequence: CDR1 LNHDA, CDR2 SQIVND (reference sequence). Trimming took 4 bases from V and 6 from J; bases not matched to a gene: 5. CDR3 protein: CASSTTGGGQPQHF. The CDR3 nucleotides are TGTGCCAGTAGTACTACAGGGGGGGGTCAGCCCCAGCATTTT.

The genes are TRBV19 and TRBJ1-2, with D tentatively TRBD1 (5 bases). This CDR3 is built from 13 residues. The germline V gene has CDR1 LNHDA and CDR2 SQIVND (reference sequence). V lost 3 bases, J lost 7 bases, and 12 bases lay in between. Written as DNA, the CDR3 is TGTGCCAGTAGTATGCCAGGGTGGGGTGGCTACACCTTC. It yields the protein CASSMPGWGGYTF.

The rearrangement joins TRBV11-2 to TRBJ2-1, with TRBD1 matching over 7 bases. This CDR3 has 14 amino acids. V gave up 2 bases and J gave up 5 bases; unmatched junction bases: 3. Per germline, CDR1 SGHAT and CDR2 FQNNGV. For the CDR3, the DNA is TGTGCCAGCAGCTTAAGGACAGGAAACAATGAGCAGTTCTTC. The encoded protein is CASSLRTGNNEQFF.

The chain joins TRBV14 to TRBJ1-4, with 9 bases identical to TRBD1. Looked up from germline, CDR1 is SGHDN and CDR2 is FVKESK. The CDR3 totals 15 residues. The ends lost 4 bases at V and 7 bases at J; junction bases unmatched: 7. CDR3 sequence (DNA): TGTGCCAGCAGCCCCTACAGGGGGCTTCGTGAAAAACTGTTTTTT. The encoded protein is CASSPYRGLREKLFF.

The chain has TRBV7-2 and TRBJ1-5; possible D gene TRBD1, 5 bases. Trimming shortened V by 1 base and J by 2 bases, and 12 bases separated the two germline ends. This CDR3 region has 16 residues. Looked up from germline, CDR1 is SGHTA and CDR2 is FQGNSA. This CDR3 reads CASSLDPGGGNQPQHF. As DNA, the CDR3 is TGTGCCAGCAGCTTAGACCCGGGGGGGGGCAATCAGCCCCAGCATTTT.

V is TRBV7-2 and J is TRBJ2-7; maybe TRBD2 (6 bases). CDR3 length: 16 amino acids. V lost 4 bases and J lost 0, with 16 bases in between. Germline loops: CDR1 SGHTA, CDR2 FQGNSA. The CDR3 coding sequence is TGTGCCAGCAGCTCCGTAAGCGGAGGGAGCTCCTACGAGCAGTACTTC. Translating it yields CASSSVSGGSSYEQYF.

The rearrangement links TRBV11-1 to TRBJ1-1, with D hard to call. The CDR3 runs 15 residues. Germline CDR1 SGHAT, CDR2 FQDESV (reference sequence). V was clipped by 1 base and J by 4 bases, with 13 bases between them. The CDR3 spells CASSLVPYTITEAFF. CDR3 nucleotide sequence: TGTGCCAGCAGCTTAGTTCCCTATACTATCACTGAAGCTTTCTTT.

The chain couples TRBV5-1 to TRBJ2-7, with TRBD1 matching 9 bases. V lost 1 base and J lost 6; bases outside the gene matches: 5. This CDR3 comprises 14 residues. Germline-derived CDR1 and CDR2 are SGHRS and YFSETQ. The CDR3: CASSLTGQGFEQYF. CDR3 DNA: TGCGCCAGCAGCTTGACGGGACAGGGATTCGAGCAGTACTTC.

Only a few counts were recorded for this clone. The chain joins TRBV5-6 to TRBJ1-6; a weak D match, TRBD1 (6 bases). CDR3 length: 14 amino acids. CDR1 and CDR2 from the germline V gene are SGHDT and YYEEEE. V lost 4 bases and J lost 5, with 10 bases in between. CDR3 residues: CASSQDRHNSPLHF. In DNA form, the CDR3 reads TGTGCCAGCAGCCAAGACAGGCATAATTCACCCCTCCACTTT.

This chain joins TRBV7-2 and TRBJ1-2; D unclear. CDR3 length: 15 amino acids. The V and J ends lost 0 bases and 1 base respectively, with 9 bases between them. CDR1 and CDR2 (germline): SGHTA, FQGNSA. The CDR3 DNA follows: TGTGCCAGCAGCTTAGCGGTACAGAATAACTATGGCTACACCTTC. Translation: CASSLAVQNNYGYTF.

DNA for the CDR3: TGTGCCAGCAGCGTAAACAGGGGGCAGGGTGAAAAACTGTTTTTT. This encodes CASSVNRGQGEKLFF. This chain joins TRBV7-6 and TRBJ1-4, with 9 bases that match TRBD1. The germline V gene encodes CDR1 SGHVS and CDR2 FNYEAQ. Germline trimming cut 5 bases from V and 7 bases from J; bases unmatched to any gene: 8. The CDR3 is made up of 15 amino acids.

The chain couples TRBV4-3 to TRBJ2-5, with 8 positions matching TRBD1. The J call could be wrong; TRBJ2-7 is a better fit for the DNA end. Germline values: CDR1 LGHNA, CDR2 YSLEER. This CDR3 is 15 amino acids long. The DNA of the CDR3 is TGCGCCAGCAGCCAAGCTAGGACAGGGCTTTACGAGCAGTACTTC. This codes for CASSQARTGLYEQYF.

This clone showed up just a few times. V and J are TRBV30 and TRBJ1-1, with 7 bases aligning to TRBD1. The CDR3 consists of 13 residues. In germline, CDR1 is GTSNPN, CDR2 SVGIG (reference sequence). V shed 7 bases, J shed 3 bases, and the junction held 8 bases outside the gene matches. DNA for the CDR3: TGTGCCTCCCTTGTGGGACAGCACACTGAAGCTTTCTTT. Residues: CASLVGQHTEAFF.

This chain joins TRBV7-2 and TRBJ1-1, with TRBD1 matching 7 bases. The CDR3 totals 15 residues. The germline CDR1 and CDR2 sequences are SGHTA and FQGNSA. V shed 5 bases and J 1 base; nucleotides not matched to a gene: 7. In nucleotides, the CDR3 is TGTGCCAGCAGCCCACGACAGGGATCGAACACTGAAGCTTTCTTT. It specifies CASSPRQGSNTEAFF.

CDR3: CASSVGLAGGFWQFF. The CDR3 coding sequence is TGCGCCAGCAGCGTGGGACTAGCGGGGGGGTTTTGGCAGTTCTTC. V usage is TRBV4-3 and J usage is TRBJ2-1; 16 positions agree with TRBD2. V lost 5 bases to trimming and J lost 12 bases; unmatched junction nucleotides: 7. This CDR3 has 15 amino acids. Germline CDR1 reads LGHNA; CDR2 reads YSLEER.

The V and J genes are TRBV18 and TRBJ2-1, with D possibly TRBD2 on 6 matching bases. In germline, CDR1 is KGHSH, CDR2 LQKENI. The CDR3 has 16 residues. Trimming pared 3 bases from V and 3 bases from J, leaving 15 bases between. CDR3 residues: CASSPQLAADYNEQFF. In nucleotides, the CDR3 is TGTGCCAGCTCACCCCAACTAGCCGCCGACTACAATGAGCAGTTCTTC.

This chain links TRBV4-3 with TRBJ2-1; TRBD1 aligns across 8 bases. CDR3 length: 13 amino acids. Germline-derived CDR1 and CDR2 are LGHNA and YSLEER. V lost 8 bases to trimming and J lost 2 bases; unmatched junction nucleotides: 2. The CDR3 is CASGRGPYNEQFF. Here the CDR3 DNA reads TGCGCCAGCGGCAGGGGGCCCTACAATGAGCAGTTCTTC.

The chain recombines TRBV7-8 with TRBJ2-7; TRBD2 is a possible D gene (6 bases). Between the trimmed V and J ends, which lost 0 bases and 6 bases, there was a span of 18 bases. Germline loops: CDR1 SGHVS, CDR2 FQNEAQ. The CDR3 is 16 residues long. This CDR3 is CASSLAVSGVLIEQYF. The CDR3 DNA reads TGTGCCAGCAGCTTAGCGGTCTCGGGGGTACTGATCGAGCAGTACTTC.

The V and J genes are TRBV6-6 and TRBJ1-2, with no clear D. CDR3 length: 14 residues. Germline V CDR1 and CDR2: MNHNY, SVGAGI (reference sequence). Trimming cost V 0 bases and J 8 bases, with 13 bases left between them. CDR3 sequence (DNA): TGTGCCAGCAGTTACTCGGGAGGGTCCTTCGGCTACACCTTC. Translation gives CASSYSGGSFGYTF.

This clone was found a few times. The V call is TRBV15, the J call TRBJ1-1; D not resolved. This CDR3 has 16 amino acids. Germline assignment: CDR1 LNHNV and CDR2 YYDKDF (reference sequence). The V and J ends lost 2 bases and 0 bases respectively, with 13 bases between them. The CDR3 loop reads CATSRSPGSMNTEAFF. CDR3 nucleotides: TGTGCCACCAGCAGATCACCGGGTTCCATGAACACTGAAGCTTTCTTT.

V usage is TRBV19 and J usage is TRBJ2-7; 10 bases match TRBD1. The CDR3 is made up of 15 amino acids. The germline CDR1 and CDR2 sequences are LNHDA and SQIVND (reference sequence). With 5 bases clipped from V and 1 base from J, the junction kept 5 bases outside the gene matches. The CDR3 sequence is CASSWDRGGSYEQYF. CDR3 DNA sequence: TGTGCCAGTAGTTGGGACAGGGGAGGGTCCTACGAGCAGTACTTC. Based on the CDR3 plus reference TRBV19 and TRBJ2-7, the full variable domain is DGGITQSPKYLFRKEGQNVTLSCEQNLNHDAMYWYRQDPGQGLRLIYYSQIVNDFQKGDIAEGYSVSREKKESFPLTVTSAQKNPTAFYLCASSWDRGGSYEQYFGPGTRLTVT.

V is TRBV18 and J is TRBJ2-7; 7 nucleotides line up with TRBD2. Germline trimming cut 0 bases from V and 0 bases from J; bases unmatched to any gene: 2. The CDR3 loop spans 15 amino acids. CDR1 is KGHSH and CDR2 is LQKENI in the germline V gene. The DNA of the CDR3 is TGTGCCAGCTCACCACCGGGACTACTCTCCTACGAGCAGTACTTC. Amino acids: CASSPPGLLSYEQYF.